Given below is one TCR beta chain in context. In nominal health when sampled, donors likely had unrecorded immune exposures nonetheless. This sample is drawn from a study of cytomegalovirus exposure and HLA in healthy donors. CDR1 is MRHNA and CDR2 is SNTAGT in the germline V gene. This CDR3 has 12 amino acids. The V end lost 10 bases, the J end lost 8 bases, and 14 bases lay between the germline ends. PCR involved 60 Vbeta and 13 Jbeta primers. TCRdb keeps only in-frame clones here, not all; method: immunoSEQ multiplex PCR. The table lists approximately 130,000 clones, approximately 72% of them singletons.

The specimen was PBMCs. This sequence originates from a human donor in good health. The V gene is TRBV6-4, the J gene TRBJ1-4, with a weak D call TRBD1 (6 bases). The CDR3 nucleotides read TGTGCCACCGCCAGGGGAAGCGAAAAACTGTTTTTT. It is translated as CATARGSEKLFF.